The clone carrying this TCR beta chain was recorded only once. The sample belongs to a study of cytomegalovirus exposure and HLA in healthy donors. Primers included in the PCR were 60 Vbeta and 13 Jbeta primers. The repertoire was sequenced with immunoSEQ multiplex PCR; TCRdb's copy has only in-frame clones and lacks some. The sample comprises under 300,000 clones, approximately 91% of which are singletons, and around 1.7% rests with the top ten. Germline CDR1 is MNHEY and CDR2 is SMNVEV (reference sequence). Trimming took 0 bases from V and 7 from J; bases not matched to a gene: 9. The CDR3 contains 17 residues.

The receptor comes from a girl aged 2 to 10 in good health and CMV-seronegative. Sample: PBMCs. The chain uses TRBV27 and TRBJ2-2, with 9 bases identical to TRBD2. As DNA, the CDR3 is TGTGCCAGCAGTTTATCCCCGGGGAGCGGGGGGATCGGGGAGCTGTTTTTT. Translation: CASSLSPGSGGIGELFF.